The 14 T cell receptor beta chains below all came from one sample that was sequenced in a study of radiotherapy plus CTLA-4 blockade in lung cancer. Assay: immunoSEQ multiplex PCR; the TCRdb copy retains only in-frame clones and omits some. The sample consists of tens of thousands of clones, roughly 86% of them appearing once. Sequenced here: peripheral blood, sampled from a patient treated with radiotherapy plus ipilimumab. These TCRs come from a human donor with non-small cell lung cancer whose response to radiotherapy plus ipilimumab could not be evaluated.

J is TRBJ2-1 and V is TRBV27; maybe TRBD2 (6 bases). V lost 6 bases and J 5 bases, leaving 29 bases between the germline ends. There are 19 residues in the CDR3. The germline V gene encodes CDR1 MNHEY and CDR2 SMNVEV (reference sequence). The CDR3 here is CASSHIKPRWSSVDNEQFF. The DNA for the CDR3 is TGTGCCAGCAGCCACATTAAACCCAGGTGGTCTAGCGTAGACAATGAGCAGTTCTTC.

This clone was recorded once. The chain combines TRBV6-6 with TRBJ2-7, with D tentatively TRBD1 (6 bases). Per the germline V gene, CDR1 is MNHNY and CDR2 is SVGAGI (reference sequence). The CDR3 runs to 14 residues. The germline V and J ends were trimmed by 0 bases and 4 bases, with 10 bases remaining between them. CDR3 protein: CASSYSRQAYEQYF. The DNA for the CDR3 is TGTGCCAGCAGTTACTCCAGACAGGCGTACGAGCAGTACTTC.

The chain carries TRBV6-1 and TRBJ1-5, with D tentatively TRBD1 (6 bases). V was cut by 3 bases and J by 3 bases, with 15 bases left in between. The CDR3 length is 16 residues. Per the germline V gene, CDR1 is MNHNS and CDR2 is SASEGT. CDR3 amino acids: CASSERRTDHNQPQHF. CDR3 nucleotides: TGTGCCAGCAGTGAGAGGAGGACAGACCACAATCAGCCCCAGCATTTT.

The chain joins TRBV4-3 to TRBJ2-1; 10 nucleotides match TRBD2. V shed 0 bases, J shed 4 bases, and the junction held 9 bases outside the gene matches. The germline CDR1 and CDR2 sequences are LGHNA and YSLEER. The length of the CDR3 is 18 residues. The CDR3, as DNA: TGCGCCAGCAGCCAAGATCTCTCGGCTAGCGGGAGTTACAATGAGCAGTTCTTC. Its protein product is CASSQDLSASGSYNEQFF.

The rearrangement links TRBV6-1 to TRBJ1-1; no definite D call. The CDR3 is 13 amino acids. CDR1 is MNHNS, CDR2 SASEGT, per germline. With 4 bases removed from V and 11 bases from J, the gap between germline ends came to 17 bases. CDR3 in DNA: TGTGCCAGCAGTGGTTGGTCTCAAATCAGGGCTTTCTTT. Amino acids: CASSGWSQIRAFF.

The rearrangement joins TRBV28 to TRBJ2-5, with D uncertain. Per germline, CDR1 MDHEN and CDR2 SYDVKM. The V end was cut by 7 bases, the J end by 3 bases, with 6 bases between. The CDR3 is 11 residues long. This chain's CDR3 is CASTGKETQYF. The CDR3 bases are TGTGCCAGCACAGGAAAAGAGACCCAGTACTTC.

CDR3: CASSTPRLAGTTGELFF. As DNA, the CDR3 is TGTGCCAGCAGCACCCCCCGACTAGCGGGAACCACCGGGGAGCTGTTTTTT. The V gene is TRBV9, the J gene TRBJ2-2; 11 bases align to TRBD2. The CDR3 runs to 17 residues. Germline CDR1 SGDLS, CDR2 YYNGEE. The J segment lost 4 bases and the V segment lost 4 bases, leaving 9 bases of the junction unmatched.

V gene TRBV19 combines with J gene TRBJ1-5, with D tentatively TRBD1 (6 bases). Trimming removed 5 bases at V and 1 base at J, with 18 bases between. Germline CDR1 is LNHDA and CDR2 is SQIVND (reference sequence). This CDR3 spans 17 amino acids. The CDR3 DNA reads TGTGCCAGTAGTGTCCCGAGCCAGGGGTTGAGCAATCAGCCCCAGCATTTT. Its translation: CASSVPSQGLSNQPQHF.

The chain employs TRBV18 and TRBJ2-5; D is undetermined. There are 14 residues in the CDR3. Looked up from germline, CDR1 is KGHSH and CDR2 is LQKENI. V shed 0 bases and J shed 1 base, with 6 bases lying between them. The CDR3 region is CASSPPPSQETQYF. As DNA, the CDR3 is TGTGCCAGCTCACCACCCCCCAGCCAAGAGACCCAGTACTTC.

The V call is TRBV9, the J call TRBJ1-6; D not resolved. Germline V gene lookup returns CDR1 SGDLS and CDR2 YYNGEE. CDR3 size: 15 residues. V lost 3 bases to trimming and J lost 8 bases, with 15 bases between them. CDR3 sequence (DNA): TGTGCCAGCAGCGCACTAGGACTGTCGGATTCACCCCTCCACTTT. Protein: CASSALGLSDSPLHF.

V gene TRBV28 combines with J gene TRBJ2-7; 7 bases are shared with TRBD1. Germline V gives CDR1 MDHEN, CDR2 SYDVKM. The CDR3 loop spans 12 amino acids. Trimming removed 5 bases from V and 6 bases from J; junction bases left unmatched: 4. The CDR3 reads CASSRQGREQYF. CDR3 DNA sequence: TGTGCCAGCAGTCGACAGGGCCGCGAGCAGTACTTC.

The V gene is TRBV14, the J gene TRBJ2-5; 8 bases agree with TRBD2. Trimming took 0 bases from V and 7 from J; bases not matched to a gene: 10. Germline CDR1 SGHDN, CDR2 FVKESK. There are 16 residues in the CDR3. CDR3: CASSQDPREGLGTQYF. The DNA of the CDR3 is TGTGCCAGCAGCCAAGATCCCCGGGAGGGCCTAGGGACCCAGTACTTC.

V is TRBV30 and J is TRBJ1-2, with 7 nucleotides matching TRBD1. There are 12 residues in the CDR3. Germline V gives CDR1 GTSNPN, CDR2 SVGIG (reference sequence). V was clipped by 2 bases and J by 4 bases; unmatched bases: 1. CDR3 in DNA: TGTGCCTGGAGTCGGGACAGCTATGGCTACACCTTC. It codes for CAWSRDSYGYTF.

This clone was recorded only once. This sample also contains other DNA sequences that code for the same CDR3. The rearrangement uses TRBV28 and TRBJ2-6; D gene unclear. This CDR3 region has 16 residues. Germline loops: CDR1 MDHEN, CDR2 SYDVKM. Between the trimmed V and J ends, which lost 6 bases and 2 bases, there was a span of 14 bases. The CDR3 region is CASRNSRLAGANVLTF. CDR3 sequence (DNA): TGTGCCAGCAGGAACTCTCGTTTGGCTGGGGCCAACGTCCTGACTTTC.